A single sample gave rise to the 15 T cell receptor beta chains below, sequenced in a study of metastatic and nonmetastatic thyroid tumors. Patients had received no treatment of any kind before thyroid surgery. TCRdb re-analyzed the PCR reads using MiXCR. The sample lists about 19,000 clones; over 25% were seen once. The material sequenced was adjacent normal tissue. These receptors all come from a female donor with papillary thyroid cancer or a benign thyroid nodule (not recorded which). Some clones in this sample may be carry-over from other donors' samples.

This clone was counted between two and nine times. The chain links TRBV6-1 to TRBJ1-2; no clear D gene. This CDR3 comprises 12 residues. Per the germline V gene, CDR1 is MNHNS and CDR2 is SASEGT. The V gene lost 1 base and the J gene lost 8 bases, with 8 bases spanning the gap. The CDR3 loop is CASSEEAGGYTF. The DNA of the CDR3 is TGTGCCAGCAGTGAAGAGGCGGGGGGCTACACCTTC.

This chain uses TRBV13 with TRBJ2-7; D is undetermined. Trimming removed 5 bases at V and 5 bases at J, with 10 bases between. Germline lookup yields CDR1 PRHDT and CDR2 FYEKMQ (reference sequence). The CDR3 length is 12 residues. CDR3 in DNA: TGTGCCAGCAGCCTGGGTGGGGACGAGCAGTACTTC. It yields the protein CASSLGGDEQYF.

The chain couples TRBV7-2 to TRBJ1-1; tentatively, D is TRBD1 (5 bases). Germline V gene sequence: CDR1 SGHTA, CDR2 FQGNSA. The CDR3 has 14 amino acids. The V and J ends lost 1 base and 4 bases respectively, with 10 bases between them. In DNA, the CDR3 is TGTGCCAGCAGCTTAGGGGGGGTTAGCACTGAAGCTTTCTTT. Amino acid sequence: CASSLGGVSTEAFF.

This clone appeared a few times. This chain links TRBV11-3 with TRBJ2-2, with 9 bases matching TRBD1. Trimming removed 5 bases from V and 7 bases from J; junction bases left unmatched: 8. Germline V lookup: CDR1 SGHNT, CDR2 YENEEA. The CDR3 totals 15 residues. Here the CDR3 reads CASSEYRGRNGELFF. The CDR3 DNA reads as TGTGCCAGCAGCGAGTACAGGGGGCGGAACGGGGAGCTGTTTTTT.

The chain recombines TRBV27 with TRBJ1-2; maybe TRBD1 (5 bases). CDR1 MNHEY and CDR2 SMNVEV come from the germline V gene (reference sequence). There are 15 residues in the CDR3. The V end lost 0 bases, the J end lost 8 bases, and 16 bases lay between the germline ends. As DNA, the CDR3 is TGTGCCAGCAGTTTATCCACCAAGGGGAGGGGAGGCTACACCTTC. It translates to CASSLSTKGRGGYTF.

This chain uses TRBV15 with TRBJ2-7; D possibly uses TRBD1 or TRBD2 (6 bases each). The CDR3 contains 14 residues. Germline CDR1 reads LNHNV; CDR2 reads YYDKDF (reference sequence). The V end lost 3 bases, the J end lost 0 bases, and 9 bases lay between the germline ends. The CDR3 DNA reads TGTGCCACCAGCAGTAGGGGGGACTCCTACGAGCAGTACTTC. Translating gives CATSSRGDSYEQYF.

This rearrangement joins TRBV11-2 to TRBJ2-7, with 7 bases matching TRBD1. This CDR3 has 15 residues. V gave up 5 bases and J gave up 6 bases; unmatched junction bases: 13. CDR1 is SGHAT and CDR2 is FQNNGV in the germline V gene. The CDR3 loop reads CASSPLDRVYPEQYF. For the CDR3, the DNA is TGTGCCAGCAGCCCGCTCGACAGGGTATACCCCGAGCAGTACTTC.

This clone was counted between two and nine times. The conserved closing phenylalanine or tryptophan is absent in this CDR3, likely reflecting a read error. Here the CDR3 reads CASRKDRPSGYTV. CDR3 coding DNA: TGTGCCAGCAGAAAAGACAGACCCTCTGGCTACACCGTC. The rearrangement links TRBV2 to TRBJ1-2, with TRBD1 as a possible D gene (5 bases). V dropped 6 bases and J dropped 7 bases, with 15 bases sitting between them. From germline, CDR1 is SNHLY and CDR2 FYNNEI. The CDR3 runs to 13 residues.

The V gene is TRBV6-1, the J gene TRBJ2-2; possible D gene TRBD1, 5 bases. Trimming removed 8 bases at V and 6 bases at J, with 13 bases between. This CDR3 has 13 amino acids. Per the germline V gene, CDR1 is MNHNS and CDR2 is SASEGT. The CDR3 loop is CASLRGDAGELFF. The CDR3 DNA follows: TGTGCCAGCCTTAGGGGTGACGCCGGGGAGCTGTTTTTT.

The sample holds a few counts of this clone. V and J are TRBV19 and TRBJ2-7; tentatively, D is TRBD2 (6 bases). CDR3 length equals 14 residues. The V gene's germline CDR1 is LNHDA and CDR2 SQIVND (reference sequence). Between the trimmed V and J ends, which lost 2 bases and 1 base, there was a span of 9 bases. The CDR3 bases are TGTGCCAGTAGTATATCGGGAGCGTCCTACGAGCAGTACTTC. The encoded protein is CASSISGASYEQYF.

The V gene is TRBV20-1, the J gene TRBJ1-2; perhaps TRBD1 as D (6 bases). Trimming pared 4 bases from V and 3 bases from J, leaving 12 bases between. Germline assignment: CDR1 DFQATT and CDR2 SNEGSKA (reference sequence). The CDR3 is 13 residues long. CDR3 amino acids: CSAIPGDYYGYTF. The CDR3 nucleotides read TGCAGTGCTATCCCAGGGGATTACTATGGCTACACCTTC.

By share of the sample, this clone is medium-sized. The J gene is TRBJ2-1, the V gene TRBV6-6; 9 bases map to TRBD1. This CDR3 comprises 19 residues. Per germline, CDR1 MNHNY and CDR2 SVGAGI (reference sequence). Trimming cost V 6 bases and J 6 bases; bases outside gene matches: 21. For the CDR3, the DNA is TGTGCCAGCAGCCCTACACTTTATCCCGGGACAGGGATTTCCAATGAGCAGTTCTTC. It yields the protein CASSPTLYPGTGISNEQFF.

In this sample, this clone is medium-sized (0.01 to 0.1%). The chain has TRBV20-1 and TRBJ1-1, with D maybe TRBD1 (6 bases). The CDR3 contains 17 residues. V was cut by 0 bases and J by 5 bases, with 22 bases left in between. Germline CDR1 DFQATT, CDR2 SNEGSKA (reference sequence). DNA of the CDR3: TGCAGTGCTAGAGATCTAGTTTACTCGGGGGCGTGGACTGAAGCTTTCTTT. It translates to CSARDLVYSGAWTEAFF.

The V gene is TRBV3-1, the J gene TRBJ1-5; D uncertain. The ends were cut back, 1 base at V and 4 bases at J, with 5 bases in the middle. The germline V gene encodes CDR1 LGHDT and CDR2 YNNKEL (reference sequence). The CDR3 has 13 residues. Written as DNA, the CDR3 is TGTGCCAGCAGCCAAGTCCCTAATCAGCCCCAGCATTTT. Amino acids: CASSQVPNQPQHF.

The chain links TRBV27 to TRBJ1-2; TRBD1 matches 9 bases. The ends lost 4 bases at V and 0 bases at J; junction bases unmatched: 12. This CDR3 has 18 amino acids. Germline values: CDR1 MNHEY, CDR2 SMNVEV (reference sequence). The CDR3 loop is CASSSSWTGAKTNYGYTF. CDR3 bases: TGTGCCAGCAGTTCATCCTGGACAGGGGCGAAGACTAACTATGGCTACACCTTC.